These 12 T cell receptor beta chains share one sample of origin, sequenced in a study of T cell repertoires in cytomegalovirus infection. TCRdb fed the reads into MiXCR, producing one record per CDR3 protein. The sample lists under 200,000 distinct CDR3 sequences; roughly 9.8% were seen once. The sample taken for sequencing was PBMCs. Receptors were obtained from a human donor in good health (CMV status not recorded). Some clones in this sample may be carry-over from other donors' samples.

This clonotype was seen many times. The rearrangement links TRBV7-9 to TRBJ2-2; D gene unclear. Germline CDR1 SEHNR, CDR2 FQNEAQ (reference sequence). The CDR3 is made up of 11 amino acids. For the CDR3, the DNA is TGTTCGAGTGAAAACACCGGGGAGCTGTTTTTT. Translation: CSSENTGELFF. The whole variable domain, filled in from reference TRBV7-9 and TRBJ2-2, reads DTGVSQNPRHKITKRGQNVTFRCDPISEHNRLYWYRQTLGQGPEFLTYFQNEAQLEKSRLLSDRFSAERPKGSFSTLEIQRTEQGDSAMYLCSSENTGELFFGEGSRLTVL.

The table lists this clonotype with many counts. V usage is TRBV7-2 and J usage is TRBJ2-7; no reliable D call. V lost 3 bases and J 1 base, leaving 7 bases between the germline ends. The CDR3 is 13 residues long. The germline V gene has CDR1 SGHTA and CDR2 FQGNSA. The CDR3 DNA reads TGTGCCAGCAGCTTCGGTTGGTCCTACGAGCAGTACTTC. Translating it yields CASSFGWSYEQYF.

This clonotype was counted between two and nine times. The chain is built from TRBV12-3 or TRBV12-4 and TRBJ1-1; TRBD1 might be the D (6 bases). The V end lost 0 bases, the J end lost 0 bases, and 14 bases lay between the germline ends. CDR3 length equals 17 residues. The CDR3 DNA reads as TGTGCCAGCAGTTTAGCGGGGGTAGGGGGGGTGAACACTGAAGCTTTCTTT. Its translation is CASSLAGVGGVNTEAFF.

This clonotype was observed at least ten times. The chain couples TRBV7-2 to TRBJ1-2; no clear D. With 1 base removed from V and 0 bases from J, the gap between germline ends came to 15 bases. The CDR3 has 17 residues. The germline V gene encodes CDR1 SGHTA and CDR2 FQGNSA. CDR3 amino acids: CASSLDGRPEANYGYTF. The CDR3 bases are TGTGCCAGCAGCTTAGATGGGAGGCCTGAAGCTAACTATGGCTACACCTTC.

In its sample, this clonotype was seen many times. The genes are TRBV7-8 and TRBJ1-3; the D is unclear. Germline CDR1 SGHVS, CDR2 FQNEAQ. Trimming took off 1 base at V and 4 bases at J, with 11 bases between the two ends. CDR3 length: 15 residues. CDR3 sequence reads: CASSLDGQKGNTIYF. Here the CDR3 DNA reads TGTGCCAGCAGCTTAGACGGTCAGAAGGGAAACACCATATATTTT.

This clonotype was picked up many times. The chain is built from TRBV11-2 and TRBJ2-1; possible D gene TRBD2, 6 bases. CDR3 length equals 14 residues. V shed 1 base and J shed 8 bases, with 12 bases lying between them. CDR1 is SGHAT, CDR2 FQNNGV, per germline. The CDR3 coding sequence is TGTGCCAGCAGCTTAGCCACGCCGGGGGATGAGCAGTTCTTC. It translates to CASSLATPGDEQFF.

There are many counts of this clonotype. The V and J genes are TRBV2 and TRBJ1-5; no clear D. The CDR3 sequence is 13 residues long. With 4 bases removed from V and 7 bases from J, the gap between germline ends came to 11 bases. The germline gives CDR1 SNHLY, CDR2 FYNNEI. CDR3 amino acids: CASSVRARQPQHF. CDR3 sequence (DNA): TGTGCCAGCAGTGTAAGGGCCCGGCAGCCCCAGCATTTT.

The rearrangement links TRBV4-3 to TRBJ1-1; D possibly corresponds to TRBD1 (5 bases). The germline gives CDR1 LGHNA, CDR2 YSLEER. This CDR3 contains 15 residues. The V and J ends lost 1 base and 2 bases respectively, with 11 bases between them. The CDR3 DNA sequence: TGCGCCAGCAGCCAAGTCCTAGGGGACAACACTGAAGCTTTCTTT. Residues: CASSQVLGDNTEAFF.

This clonotype was seen repeatedly, ten times or more. This chain connects TRBV6-2 or TRBV6-3 to TRBJ1-2; TRBD1 matches at 7 bases. The CDR3 covers 13 residues. The V gene end was trimmed by 5 bases and the J gene end by 8 bases; junction bases not matched to a gene: 8. The germline V gene encodes CDR1 MNHEY and CDR2 SVGEGT. The CDR3 DNA is TGTGCCAGCAGTCCGACAGGGTCGGTCGGCTACACCTTC. It codes for CASSPTGSVGYTF.

This clonotype was observed a handful of times. This chain joins TRBV27 and TRBJ1-1, with D uncertain. CDR3 length: 13 amino acids. The V gene lost 7 bases and the J gene lost 0 bases, with 9 bases spanning the gap. CDR1 is MNHEY, CDR2 SMNVEV, per germline (reference sequence). The CDR3 sequence is CASKPRLNTEAFF. The CDR3 region has the DNA TGTGCCAGCAAGCCCAGGCTGAACACTGAAGCTTTCTTT.

Only a few counts were recorded for this clonotype. The gene calls are TRBV5-1 and TRBJ2-7; 8 bases fit TRBD2. V dropped 4 bases and J dropped 1; count of bases not matched to a gene: 7. The CDR3 sequence is 15 residues long. Germline CDR1 reads SGHRS; CDR2 reads YFSETQ. The DNA for the CDR3 is TGCGCCAGCAGCCCCGGGGGGGTTGGATCCTACGAGCAGTACTTC. Translating it yields CASSPGGVGSYEQYF.

At least ten counts were recorded for this clonotype. This chain joins TRBV7-2 and TRBJ2-7; the match to TRBD1 covers 10 bases. Unmatched junction bases numbered 15, after V lost 5 bases and J lost 2 bases. This CDR3 region has 18 residues. The germline V gene encodes CDR1 SGHTA and CDR2 FQGNSA. The CDR3 DNA reads TGTGCCAGCAGCACTCGGACAGGGGGTGCCGGTGGGGCCTACGAGCAGTACTTC. Protein sequence: CASSTRTGGAGGAYEQYF.